Following are 14 T cell receptor beta chains from one sample sequenced in a study of blood T cell repertoires in COVID-19. Measured with immunoSEQ multiplex PCR; TCRdb has only the in-frame clones, and not every one. The sample shows about 99,000 clones, more than 80% of them seen only once. Material: peripheral blood. All receptors derive from a human donor in a cohort sampled during active COVID-19.

The chain recombines TRBV5-4 with TRBJ2-3; 14 bases align to TRBD2. V lost 3 bases, J lost 4 bases, and 1 base stayed unmatched. Germline CDR1 reads SGHNT; CDR2 reads YYREEE (reference sequence). The CDR3 has 15 amino acids. The CDR3 nucleotides read TGTGCCAGCAGCTCGGGACTAGCGGGAGCAGATACGCAGTATTTT. Translation: CASSSGLAGADTQYF.

The V call is TRBV11-3, the J call TRBJ2-1; D remains ambiguous. Trimming cost V 3 bases and J 0 bases, with 9 bases left between them. The CDR3 runs to 15 residues. Germline V gene sequence: CDR1 SGHNT, CDR2 YENEEA. The DNA of the CDR3 is TGTGCCAGCAGCTTTAGATCGAGCTCCTACAATGAGCAGTTCTTC. The encoded protein is CASSFRSSSYNEQFF.

The chain employs TRBV19 and TRBJ1-5; possible D gene TRBD1, 5 bases. Germline-derived CDR1 and CDR2 are LNHDA and SQIVND (reference sequence). V was pared by 3 bases and J by 1 base, with 13 bases between. CDR3 size: 16 residues. The CDR3 spells CASSIFGGASNQPQHF. In DNA form, the CDR3 reads TGTGCCAGTAGTATTTTTGGAGGGGCCAGCAATCAGCCCCAGCATTTT.

V gene TRBV4-1 combines with J gene TRBJ1-1; the match to TRBD1 covers 7 bases. This CDR3 is built from 15 residues. V was pared by 6 bases and J by 5 bases, with 12 bases of the junction left unmatched. The V gene's germline CDR1 is MGHRA and CDR2 YSYEKL. The CDR3 coding sequence is TGCGCCAGCAGTAAGAGGGGGCCGTTGCAAACTGAAGCTTTCTTT. This codes for CASSKRGPLQTEAFF.

The chain has TRBV5-5 and TRBJ1-1; TRBD1 matches 8 bases. The length of the CDR3 is 16 residues. CDR1 and CDR2 (germline): SGHKS, YYEKEE (reference sequence). V was pared by 1 base and J by 1 base, with 6 bases of the junction left unmatched. The chain's CDR3 is CASSLSGGGRNTEAFF. CDR3 coding DNA: TGTGCCAGCAGCTTGTCAGGGGGCGGTAGGAACACTGAAGCTTTCTTT.

The chain carries TRBV6-6 and TRBJ2-7; 7 bases align to TRBD1. V dropped 4 bases and J dropped 2; count of bases not matched to a gene: 2. This CDR3 has 13 residues. Germline assignment: CDR1 MNHNY and CDR2 SVGAGI (reference sequence). The CDR3: CASSFGTAYEQYF. The CDR3 nucleotides read TGTGCCAGCAGTTTCGGGACAGCCTACGAGCAGTACTTC.

This sequence joins TRBV4-2 and TRBJ1-2, with 7 positions matching TRBD1. Germline V CDR1 and CDR2: LGHNA, YNFKEQ. CDR3 size: 15 residues. The J segment lost 3 bases and the V segment lost 4 bases, leaving 8 bases of the junction unmatched. The CDR3 DNA follows: TGTGCCAGCAGCCCGTATGACAGGGTAGACTATGGCTACACCTTC. The encoded protein is CASSPYDRVDYGYTF.

V usage is TRBV27 and J usage is TRBJ2-5, with D perhaps matching TRBD1 (6 bases). This CDR3 contains 15 residues. The V gene lost 5 bases and the J gene lost 9 bases, with 22 bases spanning the gap. Germline CDR1 and CDR2: MNHEY and SMNVEV (reference sequence). The CDR3 DNA reads as TGTGCCAGCAGTCCCTCGGGGAAGGGGTCAGGGGCCCAGTACTTC. It yields the protein CASSPSGKGSGAQYF.

The rearrangement links TRBV18 to TRBJ1-3; a weak D match, TRBD1 (6 bases). The CDR3 loop spans 16 amino acids. Germline V gene sequence: CDR1 KGHSH, CDR2 LQKENI. Trimming left V 0 bases short and J 0 bases short, with 9 bases between. CDR3 in DNA: TGTGCCAGCTCACCACCGAGGGGGATCTCTGGAAACACCATATATTTT. This translates into CASSPPRGISGNTIYF.

The V call is TRBV2, the J call TRBJ2-4, with unresolved D. The CDR3 totals 15 residues. Deletions cut 3 bases from V and 3 bases from J, with 12 bases between. Germline lookup yields CDR1 SNHLY and CDR2 FYNNEI. In nucleotides, the CDR3 is TGTGCCAGCAGTGATGTCTTGGTCGGCAAAAACATTCAGTACTTC. Translated, it gives CASSDVLVGKNIQYF. Drawing the rest from reference TRBV2 and TRBJ2-4, the complete variable domain is EPEVTQTPSHQVTQMGQEVILRCVPISNHLYFYWYRQILGQKVEFLVSFYNNEISEKSEIFDDQFSVERPDGSNFTLKIRSTKLEDSAMYFCASSDVLVGKNIQYFGAGTRLSVL.

The chain couples TRBV3-1 (or the pseudogene TRBV3-2) to TRBJ2-3, with D unclear. This CDR3 has 12 amino acids. The germline V and J ends were trimmed by 1 base and 11 bases, with 10 bases remaining between them. CDR1 is LGHDT, CDR2 YNNKEL, per germline (reference sequence). As DNA, the CDR3 is TGTGCCAGCAGCCAAGCCGCGAGAGGGCAGTATTTT. Translated, it gives CASSQAARGQYF.

The CDR3: CASSRVRETQYF. Written as DNA, the CDR3 is TGTGCCAGCAGCCGCGTCCGGGAGACCCAGTACTTC. V gene TRBV3-1 (or the pseudogene TRBV3-2) combines with J gene TRBJ2-5; D is ambiguous. The CDR3 is 12 amino acids. Germline values: CDR1 LGHDT, CDR2 YNNKEL (reference sequence). The V gene lost 4 bases and the J gene lost 5 bases, with 8 bases spanning the gap.

This clone was observed a few times. The rearrangement links TRBV9 to TRBJ1-2, with a possible D match to TRBD1 (5 bases). V was clipped by 4 bases and J by 2 bases, with 12 bases between them. This CDR3 region has 14 residues. Per the germline V gene, CDR1 is SGDLS and CDR2 is YYNGEE. CDR3 coding DNA: TGTGCCAGCAGCCCAACGACAGAGAACTATGGCTACACCTTC. As protein: CASSPTTENYGYTF.

This clone was seen a few times. The chain carries TRBV6-2 or TRBV6-3 and TRBJ1-2; tentative D call: TRBD1 (6 bases). Trimming stripped 5 bases from V and 7 bases from J, with 14 bases between. From germline, CDR1 is MNHEY and CDR2 SVGEGT. This CDR3 has 13 amino acids. The CDR3 DNA sequence: TGTGCCAGCAGTGCCCATACAGGGTCTGGCTACACCTTC. Amino acid sequence: CASSAHTGSGYTF.